One and the same sample provided the 19 T cell receptor beta chains below, sequenced in a study of blood T cell repertoires in COVID-19. Assay: immunoSEQ multiplex PCR; the TCRdb copy retains only in-frame clones and omits some. The sample yields approximately 56,000 clones, roughly 80% seen once. Sequenced sample: peripheral blood. These receptors all stem from a woman of 80 years or more with acute or convalescent COVID-19.

This sequence joins TRBV25-1 and TRBJ1-6; D is possibly TRBD1 (6 bases). This CDR3 is built from 14 residues. Trimming took off 9 bases at V and 8 bases at J, with 17 bases between the two ends. Germline values: CDR1 MGHDK, CDR2 SYGVNS. The CDR3 DNA reads as TGTGCCAGTACGGGGACGGACAGTTATTCACCCCTCCACTTT. It codes for CASTGTDSYSPLHF. Combining the CDR3 with reference TRBV25-1 and TRBJ1-6 gives the whole variable domain EADIYQTPRYLVIGTGKKITLECSQTMGHDKMYWYQQDPGMELHLIHYSYGVNSTEKGDLSSESTVSRIRTEHFPLTLESARPSHTSQYLCASTGTDSYSPLHFGNGTRLTVT.

The chain joins TRBV5-4 to TRBJ1-6; D uncertain. Germline V lookup: CDR1 SGHNT, CDR2 YYREEE (reference sequence). The CDR3 consists of 15 residues. The V and J ends lost 6 bases and 3 bases respectively, with 13 bases between them. CDR3 residues: CASTLDTNYNSPLHF. Written as DNA, the CDR3 is TGTGCCAGCACCCTCGACACAAACTATAATTCACCCCTCCACTTT.

The chain combines TRBV10-3 with TRBJ1-2; unclear D gene. CDR1 ENHRY and CDR2 SYGVKD come from the germline V gene. This CDR3 spans 13 amino acids. Trimming took 1 base from V and 8 from J, leaving 11 bases between them. The CDR3 here is CAISEWRQRGYTF. The CDR3 DNA reads as TGTGCCATCAGTGAGTGGCGGCAGCGAGGCTACACCTTC.

The chain joins TRBV6-6 to TRBJ1-6, with D possibly matching TRBD1 (5 bases). Per germline, CDR1 MNHNY and CDR2 SVGAGI (reference sequence). There are 14 residues in the CDR3. Trimming cost V 5 bases and J 10 bases, with 15 bases left between them. Here the CDR3 DNA reads TGTGCCAGCAGTCTGGACCGTCGGGGGTCACCCCTCCACTTT. Its protein product is CASSLDRRGSPLHF.

The chain couples TRBV19 to TRBJ1-2; 7 bases map to TRBD1. The trim removed 4 bases at V and 4 bases at J, leaving 3 bases unmatched. Germline V gene data show CDR1 as LNHDA and CDR2 as SQIVND (reference sequence). CDR3 length equals 13 residues. Here the CDR3 reads CASSTQGSYGYTF. CDR3 DNA sequence: TGTGCCAGTAGTACACAGGGGAGCTATGGCTACACCTTC.

The V and J genes are TRBV21-1 and TRBJ2-4; the DNA was not used to check the table's D call, TRBD2. TRBV21-1 is shown as a pseudogene. CDR3 length equals 14 residues. CDR3 nucleotide sequence: TGTGCCAGTGGAGATTCCCGACCCAAAAACATTCAGTACTTC. Its protein product is CASGDSRPKNIQYF.

This chain joins TRBV5-1 and TRBJ1-6; 7 bases agree with TRBD1. After removal of 4 bases from V and 7 bases from J, the junction contained 5 bases not matched to a gene. Germline V gene sequence: CDR1 SGHRS, CDR2 YFSETQ. The CDR3 sequence is 14 residues long. CDR3 protein: CASSLDRANSPLHF. The CDR3 DNA sequence: TGCGCCAGCAGCCTCGACAGGGCCAATTCACCCCTCCACTTT.

The chain is built from TRBV4-1 and TRBJ1-5, with D possibly TRBD1 on 5 matching bases. Germline CDR1 MGHRA, CDR2 YSYEKL. The V and J ends lost 4 bases and 3 bases respectively, with 16 bases between them. The CDR3 runs 16 residues. This chain's CDR3 is CASSPLGSRDNQPQHF. In DNA form, the CDR3 reads TGCGCCAGCAGCCCCCTTGGATCCAGGGACAATCAGCCCCAGCATTTT.

J is TRBJ1-4 and V is TRBV3-1 (or the pseudogene TRBV3-2), with 10 bases identical to TRBD1. The germline CDR1 and CDR2 sequences are LGHDT and YNNKEL (reference sequence). The length of the CDR3 is 15 residues. Losses at the gene ends were 4 bases for V and 5 bases for J; bases not matched to a gene: 4. The CDR3 loop reads CASSLRTGGNEKLFF. The CDR3 DNA follows: TGTGCCAGCAGCCTTAGGACAGGGGGAAATGAAAAACTGTTTTTT.

The rearrangement uses TRBV18 and TRBJ1-5, with 7 bases that match TRBD1. This CDR3 spans 14 amino acids. V was clipped by 3 bases and J by 8 bases; unmatched bases: 7. CDR1 and CDR2 (germline): KGHSH, LQKENI. The CDR3 DNA is TGTGCCAGCTCACCCATACAGGGGATCGAGCCCCAGCATTTT. This sequence encodes CASSPIQGIEPQHF. The full variable domain, rest sourced from reference TRBV18 and TRBJ1-5, is NAGVMQNPRHLVRRRGQEARLRCSPMKGHSHVYWYRQLPEEGLKFMVYLQKENIIDESGMPKERFSAEFPKEGPSILRIQQVVRGDSAAYFCASSPIQGIEPQHFGDGTRLSIL.

This rearrangement joins TRBV4-2 to TRBJ2-1; TRBD2 aligns across 7 bases. With V trimmed by 5 bases and J by 6 bases, 4 bases remained unmatched. The CDR3 totals 13 residues. Germline V gives CDR1 LGHNA, CDR2 YNFKEQ. The CDR3 protein is CASSDSGLNEQFF. As DNA, the CDR3 is TGTGCCAGCAGCGATAGCGGGCTCAATGAGCAGTTCTTC.

The V call is TRBV10-1, the J call TRBJ2-5, with 10 bases aligning to TRBD1. V gave up 0 bases and J gave up 4 bases; unmatched junction bases: 5. CDR1 and CDR2 (germline): WNHNN, SYGVQD (reference sequence). The CDR3 is 16 residues long. DNA for the CDR3: TGCGCCAGCAGTGAGTCGAGTGGGACAGGGGTAGAGACCCAGTACTTC. It codes for CASSESSGTGVETQYF.

V gene TRBV5-1 combines with J gene TRBJ1-3; 9 bases line up with TRBD1. The CDR3 covers 15 residues. Germline lookup yields CDR1 SGHRS and CDR2 YFSETQ. J was trimmed by 2 bases and V by 3 bases; bases with no gene match: 3. Here the CDR3 reads CASSSRQGAGNTIYF. CDR3 sequence (DNA): TGCGCCAGCAGCTCCCGACAGGGGGCTGGAAACACCATATATTTT.

This clone was observed a few times. The J gene is TRBJ2-1, the V gene TRBV3-1 (or the pseudogene TRBV3-2); no clear D. CDR3 length: 13 residues. CDR1 and CDR2 from the germline V gene are LGHDT and YNNKEL (reference sequence). Trimming shortened V by 4 bases and J by 0 bases, and 4 bases separated the two germline ends. CDR3 in DNA: TGTGCCAGCAGCCTCCGCTCCTACAATGAGCAGTTCTTC. This encodes CASSLRSYNEQFF.

The rearrangement links TRBV7-9 to TRBJ1-6, with D unresolved. The CDR3 is 15 residues long. Trimming shortened V by 0 bases and J by 8 bases, and 11 bases separated the two germline ends. The germline V gene has CDR1 SEHNR and CDR2 FQNEAQ (reference sequence). The CDR3, as DNA: TGTGCCAGCAGCTTAGCGCGCGTAGAGCATTCACCCCTCCACTTT. Amino acid sequence: CASSLARVEHSPLHF.

This clone occurred once. The CDR3 sequence: CSGGGGVMDTEAFF. As DNA, the CDR3 is TGCAGCGGTGGCGGGGGGGTCATGGACACTGAAGCTTTCTTT. The genes are TRBV29-1 and TRBJ1-1; possibly TRBD1 for D (5 bases). V lost 7 bases and J 3 bases, leaving 18 bases between the germline ends. Germline lookup yields CDR1 SQVTM and CDR2 ANQGSEA. This CDR3 spans 14 amino acids.

The gene calls are TRBV30 and TRBJ2-6; TRBD1 agrees at 10 bases. V shed 5 bases, J shed 12 bases, and the junction held 13 bases outside the gene matches. The CDR3 is 15 residues long. CDR1 and CDR2 from the germline V gene are GTSNPN and SVGIG (reference sequence). The CDR3 DNA is TGTGCCTGGGACTTAACGGGGACAGGGGCCCGCGTCCTGACTTTC. Translation gives CAWDLTGTGARVLTF.

This chain links TRBV18 with TRBJ2-7; D is unclear. The CDR3 has 15 amino acids. Germline V gene data show CDR1 as KGHSH and CDR2 as LQKENI. Trimming shortened V by 6 bases and J by 0 bases, and 15 bases separated the two germline ends. The CDR3, as DNA: TGTGCCAGCTCCTCCGAGCGTGGCCGCTCCTACGAGCAGTACTTC. Translated: CASSSERGRSYEQYF.

The V and J genes are TRBV10-2 and TRBJ2-7, with D possibly matching TRBD1 (6 bases). The V end lost 4 bases, the J end lost 3 bases, and 13 bases lay between the germline ends. CDR3 length: 14 residues. Germline CDR1 WSHSY, CDR2 SAAADI. The CDR3 sequence: CASSGQGMNYEQYF. As DNA, the CDR3 is TGCGCCAGCAGTGGGCAGGGGATGAACTACGAGCAGTACTTC.